This TCR beta chain comes out of a study of blood T cell repertoires in COVID-19. With 1 base removed from V and 0 bases from J, the gap between germline ends came to 6 bases. CDR1 SEHNR and CDR2 FQNEAQ come from the germline V gene (reference sequence). The CDR3 loop spans 14 amino acids. Repertoires were generated with immunoSEQ multiplex PCR, while TCRdb's copy carries only in-frame clones and drops some. The repertoire includes about 220,000 clones, 85% to 90% of them detected once, and about 3.5% sits in the top ten. The chain recombines TRBV7-9 with TRBJ1-1; D call uncertain. This TCR was recovered from a woman aged 18-29 years in a cohort exposed to, infected with or recovered from COVID-19 (not recorded which). The sample was PBMCs or T cells enriched from blood (not recorded which). CDR3 bases: TGTGCCAGCAGCTTAGGGTCGGTGAACACTGAAGCTTTCTTT. Translation: CASSLGSVNTEAFF.